These 17 T cell receptor beta chains originate from one sample sequenced in a study of T-cell memory formation after mild COVID-19. TCRdb redid the calling of the 5' RACE reads with MiXCR, one entry per CDR3 protein. The sample has around 470,000 distinct CDR3 sequences, around 20% seen once. Sequencing was performed on PBMCs or a T cell subset sorted from them (not recorded which). These receptors came from an adult woman who had mild COVID-19 (a few samples of this study predate the infection). Cell type and time point are not known.

This clonotype was counted only a few times. V is TRBV28 and J is TRBJ2-7, with TRBD2 identical over 9 bases. After removal of 3 bases from V and 4 bases from J, the junction contained 10 bases not matched to a gene. The CDR3 is made up of 16 amino acids. Germline V gives CDR1 MDHEN, CDR2 SYDVKM. The CDR3 DNA is TGTGCCAGCAGTTTGCGGGAGGGACGAAATATATACGAGCAGTACTTC. Amino acid sequence: CASSLREGRNIYEQYF.

Only one count was recorded for this clonotype. The chain employs TRBV18 and TRBJ1-1, with 8 bases lining up with TRBD1. CDR3 size: 15 residues. Germline CDR1 reads KGHSH; CDR2 reads LQKENI. V shed 2 bases, J shed 6 bases, and the junction held 8 bases outside the gene matches. CDR3 in amino acids: CASSPADREVAEAFF. CDR3 in DNA: TGTGCCAGCTCACCAGCGGACAGGGAGGTCGCTGAAGCTTTCTTT.

This chain connects TRBV11-1 to TRBJ2-1; D is unclear. V was shortened by 3 bases and J by 5 bases, with 14 bases between the two germline ends. Per the germline V gene, CDR1 is SGHAT and CDR2 is FQDESV (reference sequence). The CDR3 runs 15 residues. CDR3 DNA: TGTGCCAGCAGCTTGGGTCCTCTCTTTAACAATGAGCAGTTCTTC. Its protein product is CASSLGPLFNNEQFF.

In this sample, this clonotype turned up a few times. This rearrangement joins TRBV12-3 or TRBV12-4 to TRBJ1-1; 7 bases agree with TRBD1. V lost 7 bases, J lost 4 bases, and 9 bases stayed unmatched. The CDR3 has 14 amino acids. The CDR3 coding sequence is TGTGCCAGCACCTGGACAGGTTGGGGCACTGAAGCTTTCTTT. It specifies CASTWTGWGTEAFF.

The V call is TRBV7-6, the J call TRBJ2-7; 7 nucleotides align to TRBD2. V was clipped by 2 bases and J by 6 bases; unmatched bases: 7. Germline CDR1 SGHVS, CDR2 FNYEAQ. The CDR3 spans 14 residues. Here the CDR3 DNA reads TGTGCCAGCAGCTTATCGCGGGAGAGAGGCGAGCAGTACTTC. Protein product: CASSLSRERGEQYF.

The rearrangement uses TRBV29-1 and TRBJ2-1; D may be TRBD1 (6 bases). Germline lookup yields CDR1 SQVTM and CDR2 ANQGSEA. The CDR3 consists of 13 residues. V gave up 6 bases and J gave up 7 bases, with 16 bases separating them. CDR3 nucleotide sequence: TGCAGCGTGGACATACAGGGATGGAATGAGCAGTTCTTC. It translates to CSVDIQGWNEQFF.

The V and J genes are TRBV6-5 and TRBJ2-6; 10 bases match TRBD1. Trimming cost V 6 bases and J 3 bases; bases outside gene matches: 11. Per the germline V gene, CDR1 is MNHEY and CDR2 is SVGAGI. The CDR3 contains 18 residues. The chain's CDR3 is CASRNPTGGAIGANVLTF. The CDR3 DNA reads as TGTGCCAGCAGAAATCCGACAGGGGGCGCGATTGGGGCCAACGTCCTGACTTTC.

The V gene is TRBV6-5, the J gene TRBJ1-6, with D perhaps matching TRBD1 (5 bases). The CDR3 has 14 residues. Trimming removed 8 bases at V and 5 bases at J, with 13 bases between. Germline V gene data show CDR1 as MNHEY and CDR2 as SVGAGI. The CDR3 DNA is TGTGCCAGCGCTCGGGGACGGCATAATTCACCCCTCCACTTT. Protein sequence: CASARGRHNSPLHF.

V and J are TRBV10-3 and TRBJ2-7, with 9 positions matching TRBD2. The ends lost 4 bases at V and 6 bases at J; junction bases unmatched: 7. The CDR3 runs 14 residues. Germline V gene lookup returns CDR1 ENHRY and CDR2 SYGVKD. CDR3 bases: TGTGCCATCAGTGGTAGCGGGAGCATCAGCGAGCAGTACTTC. It codes for CAISGSGSISEQYF.

This clonotype is a singleton in its sample. This chain links TRBV7-7 with TRBJ2-5; the match to TRBD2 covers 11 bases. Germline CDR1 SSHAT, CDR2 FNYEAQ (reference sequence). This CDR3 spans 14 amino acids. V lost 6 bases, J lost 6 bases, and 6 bases stayed unmatched. CDR3 nucleotide sequence: TGTGCCAGCAGTCCTAGCGGGGGGTCCAAGACCCAGTACTTC. Its protein is CASSPSGGSKTQYF.

This rearrangement joins TRBV6-2 or TRBV6-3 to TRBJ2-2; D may be TRBD1 (6 bases). V dropped 5 bases and J dropped 5 bases, with 18 bases sitting between them. The CDR3 is 16 residues long. Germline values: CDR1 MNHEY, CDR2 SVGEGT. CDR3 bases: TGTGCCAGCAGTGACCCCCGGACAGTTTTTACCGGGGAGCTGTTTTTT. It specifies CASSDPRTVFTGELFF.

This clonotype showed up just a few times. The chain combines TRBV6-1 with TRBJ2-1; D uncertain. This CDR3 region has 15 residues. V lost 7 bases to trimming and J lost 0 bases, with 13 bases between them. Germline V gene sequence: CDR1 MNHNS, CDR2 SASEGT. The CDR3 spells CASKVDSASYNEQFF. CDR3 DNA sequence: TGTGCCAGCAAAGTGGATTCCGCCTCCTACAATGAGCAGTTCTTC.

The V gene is TRBV6-2 or TRBV6-3, the J gene TRBJ1-5; 7 nucleotides agree with TRBD1. CDR1 and CDR2 (germline): MNHEY, SVGEGT. CDR3 length: 14 residues. Losses at the gene ends were 5 bases for V and 11 bases for J; bases not matched to a gene: 12. This CDR3 is CASSPTGRSTTQHF. DNA for the CDR3: TGTGCCAGCAGTCCGACAGGGCGGAGTACGACCCAGCATTTT.

This clonotype was found a few times. This chain links TRBV7-9 with TRBJ2-1; D remains ambiguous. Germline CDR1 is SEHNR and CDR2 is FQNEAQ (reference sequence). The CDR3 is 16 amino acids. V gave up 5 bases and J gave up 4 bases, with 18 bases separating them. Here the CDR3 reads CASSLQSTPSYNEQFF. CDR3 nucleotides: TGTGCCAGCAGCCTACAGAGTACCCCCTCGTACAATGAGCAGTTCTTC. Variable domain in full (rest from reference TRBV7-9 and TRBJ2-1): DTGVSQNPRHKITKRGQNVTFRCDPISEHNRLYWYRQTLGQGPEFLTYFQNEAQLEKSRLLSDRFSAERPKGSFSTLEIQRTEQGDSAMYLCASSLQSTPSYNEQFFGPGTRLTVL.

This clonotype was seen only a few times. V gene TRBV25-1 combines with J gene TRBJ1-2; possibly TRBD1 for D (5 bases). From germline, CDR1 is MGHDK and CDR2 SYGVNS. The V gene lost 4 bases and the J gene lost 6 bases, with 12 bases spanning the gap. The CDR3 has 13 amino acids. DNA for the CDR3: TGTGCCAGCAGTGCTTTGACAGAGGATGGCTACACCTTC. It specifies CASSALTEDGYTF.

The rearrangement uses TRBV6-6 and TRBJ2-3, with 11 nucleotides matching TRBD2. Germline CDR1 reads MNHNY; CDR2 reads SVGAGI (reference sequence). V shed 6 bases and J 3 bases; nucleotides not matched to a gene: 8. The CDR3 totals 16 residues. The CDR3 DNA sequence: TGTGCCAGCAGGGGTTTAGCGGGAGGGCCAACAGATACGCAGTATTTT. Encoded protein: CASRGLAGGPTDTQYF.

This clonotype was counted ten times or more. The chain combines TRBV7-2 with TRBJ2-3, with unresolved D. Trimming removed 5 bases at V and 2 bases at J, with 5 bases between. Germline-derived CDR1 and CDR2 are SGHTA and FQGNSA. This CDR3 comprises 12 residues. DNA for the CDR3: TGTGCCAGCAGCCCCTACACAGATACGCAGTATTTT. Translated: CASSPYTDTQYF.